The 30 T cell receptor beta chains below come from one sample, sequenced in a study of CD8+ T cells in alopecia areata. RNA, once extracted, was reverse transcribed into cDNA for use as the sequencing template. TCRdb's copy holds only in-frame clones and misses some; the assay was immunoSEQ multiplex PCR. Of 130,000 to 150,000 clones in the sample, around 50% were seen once. Sequences were obtained from CD4+ T cells sorted from blood. These receptors originate from a human donor with alopecia areata.

This clone was seen more than once but under ten times. The chain recombines TRBV29-1 with TRBJ2-7; tentative D call: TRBD1 (5 bases). With 4 bases removed from V and 3 bases from J, the gap between germline ends came to 10 bases. This CDR3 spans 12 amino acids. Germline CDR1 SQVTM, CDR2 ANQGSEA. The CDR3 spells CSVAATVYEQYF. CDR3 DNA: TGCAGCGTTGCGGCGACAGTCTACGAGCAGTACTTC.

This chain joins TRBV29-1 and TRBJ1-3; 7 bases map to TRBD1. V was pared by 7 bases and J by 3 bases, with 6 bases of the junction left unmatched. Germline CDR1 is SQVTM and CDR2 is ANQGSEA. This CDR3 comprises 13 residues. The CDR3 coding sequence is TGCAGCGCGAACCAGGGGGATGGAAACACCATATATTTT. It translates to CSANQGDGNTIYF.

This chain connects TRBV27 to TRBJ2-5; 8 nucleotides agree with TRBD1. Germline CDR1 MNHEY, CDR2 SMNVEV (reference sequence). This CDR3 contains 14 residues. J was trimmed by 3 bases and V by 4 bases; bases with no gene match: 4. The CDR3 is CASSWTGREETQYF. In DNA, the CDR3 is TGTGCCAGCAGTTGGACAGGGCGCGAAGAGACCCAGTACTTC.

The CDR3 DNA is TGTGCCATCAGCCCACTGAATAGCCATGAGCAGTTCTTC. This translates into CAISPLNSHEQFF. The chain couples TRBV10-3 to TRBJ2-1; unclear D gene. V shed 6 bases and J shed 8 bases, with 14 bases lying between them. CDR1 and CDR2 (germline): ENHRY, SYGVKD. CDR3 length: 13 amino acids.

The chain recombines TRBV5-1 with TRBJ2-7; D is perhaps TRBD2 (6 bases). The V gene's germline CDR1 is SGHRS and CDR2 YFSETQ. The CDR3 extends over 13 amino acids. V shed 4 bases and J shed 6 bases, with 14 bases lying between them. The CDR3 loop reads CASSGAGYLEQYF. The CDR3 DNA sequence: TGCGCCAGCAGCGGGGCGGGGTACCTCGAGCAGTACTTC. The full variable domain, completed using reference TRBV5-1 and TRBJ2-7, is KAGVTQTPRYLIKTRGQQVTLSCSPISGHRSVSWYQQTPGQGLQFLFEYFSETQRNKGNFPGRFSGRQFSNSRSEMNVSTLELGDSALYLCASSGAGYLEQYFGPGTRLTVT.

The table lists this clone with a few counts. This chain links TRBV11-2 with TRBJ2-2, with 8 bases aligning to TRBD2. Losses at the gene ends were 5 bases for V and 5 bases for J; bases not matched to a gene: 10. The CDR3 sequence is 16 residues long. Per germline, CDR1 SGHAT and CDR2 FQNNGV. The CDR3 DNA is TGTGCCAGCAGCCCCCGGGGGGGGTTGGGGACCGGGGAGCTGTTTTTT. Protein product: CASSPRGGLGTGELFF.

The chain uses TRBV5-1 and TRBJ2-1, with 8 positions matching TRBD2. This CDR3 has 15 amino acids. With V trimmed by 3 bases and J by 3 bases, 5 bases remained unmatched. The V gene's germline CDR1 is SGHRS and CDR2 YFSETQ. This CDR3 reads CASSWGLEVYNEQFF. In DNA, the CDR3 is TGCGCCAGCAGCTGGGGACTAGAGGTCTACAATGAGCAGTTCTTC.

The rearrangement links TRBV7-6 to TRBJ1-5, with D unresolved. The CDR3 contains 15 residues. V was cut by 4 bases and J by 0 bases, with 10 bases left in between. Per the germline V gene, CDR1 is SGHVS and CDR2 is FNYEAQ. This CDR3 is CASSSRPNSNQPQHF. Written as DNA, the CDR3 is TGTGCCAGCAGCTCACGGCCAAATAGCAATCAGCCCCAGCATTTT.

This clone was seen only a few times. CDR3 residues: CASSSGVASYNEQFF. The CDR3 coding sequence is TGTGCCAGCAGCAGCGGTGTAGCATCCTACAATGAGCAGTTCTTC. This sequence joins TRBV5-4 and TRBJ2-1; the D gene is possibly TRBD2 (5 bases). V dropped 4 bases and J dropped 1 base, with 12 bases sitting between them. The CDR3 length is 15 residues. The germline CDR1 and CDR2 sequences are SGHNT and YYREEE (reference sequence).

The chain has TRBV4-1 and TRBJ2-7; 7 bases align to TRBD2. Trimming at V came to 3 bases and at J to 2 bases, leaving 10 bases not matched to a gene. From germline, CDR1 is MGHRA and CDR2 YSYEKL. The CDR3 is 16 amino acids. The CDR3 reads CASSQVSSGGTYEQYF. As DNA, the CDR3 is TGCGCCAGCAGCCAGGTCTCTAGCGGAGGGACCTACGAGCAGTACTTC.

J is TRBJ2-3 and V is TRBV4-1, with a weak D call TRBD2 (5 bases). Trimming removed 6 bases at V and 4 bases at J, with 20 bases between. CDR3 length: 16 residues. Germline-derived CDR1 and CDR2 are MGHRA and YSYEKL. The CDR3 nucleotides read TGCGCCAGCAGTCGGGGTGCACTAGTGGCGGCAGATACGCAGTATTTT. It specifies CASSRGALVAADTQYF.

This chain links TRBV29-1 with TRBJ2-7; 7 bases fit TRBD1. Germline values: CDR1 SQVTM, CDR2 ANQGSEA. With 7 bases clipped from V and 6 bases from J, the junction kept 9 bases outside the gene matches. The CDR3 length is 12 residues. The CDR3 here is CSANHRGGEQYF. CDR3 DNA sequence: TGCAGCGCCAATCACAGGGGCGGCGAGCAGTACTTC.

The gene calls are TRBV4-1 and TRBJ1-1, with D tentatively TRBD1 (6 bases). Germline V gene lookup returns CDR1 MGHRA and CDR2 YSYEKL. The CDR3 is 17 amino acids. Trimming stripped 3 bases from V and 4 bases from J, with 21 bases between. CDR3 amino acids: CASSHRTELPISTEAFF. CDR3 DNA: TGCGCCAGCAGCCACCGGACAGAACTACCCATTTCCACTGAAGCTTTCTTT.

This clone has just one count. This CDR3 is also generated by other DNA sequences in the sample. The rearrangement joins TRBV18 to TRBJ2-5, with D possibly being TRBD1 or TRBD2 (5 bases each). The V gene's germline CDR1 is KGHSH and CDR2 LQKENI. Between the trimmed V and J ends, which lost 3 bases and 1 base, there was a span of 6 bases. This CDR3 region has 13 residues. This CDR3 reads CASSPGTQETQYF. In DNA, the CDR3 is TGTGCCAGCTCACCGGGGACCCAAGAGACCCAGTACTTC.

The CDR3 DNA sequence: TGCAGTGCTGGACGGGGCTACACCTTC. This codes for CSAGRGYTF. The chain uses TRBV20-1 and TRBJ1-2; unclear D gene. In germline, CDR1 is DFQATT, CDR2 SNEGSKA (reference sequence). V dropped 5 bases and J dropped 8 bases, with 6 bases sitting between them. This CDR3 contains 9 residues.

This chain uses TRBV9 with TRBJ1-1, with TRBD1 as a possible D gene (6 bases). CDR1 is SGDLS and CDR2 is YYNGEE in the germline V gene. The V end lost 2 bases, the J end lost 8 bases, and 16 bases lay between the germline ends. This CDR3 contains 14 residues. CDR3 loop: CASSVEGGGTEAFF. The DNA for the CDR3 is TGTGCCAGCAGCGTGGAAGGGGGAGGGACCGAAGCTTTCTTT.

The chain has TRBV9 and TRBJ2-1, with 12 bases aligning to TRBD2. The CDR3 contains 17 residues. Trimming cost V 3 bases and J 5 bases; bases outside gene matches: 9. Germline V CDR1 and CDR2: SGDLS, YYNGEE. The DNA for the CDR3 is TGTGCCAGCAGCGCTCGACTAGCGGGAGTTCTCCACAATGAGCAGTTCTTC. Its protein is CASSARLAGVLHNEQFF.

This chain links TRBV5-1 with TRBJ2-2; 10 bases fit TRBD2. Per germline, CDR1 SGHRS and CDR2 YFSETQ. This CDR3 is 15 amino acids long. V dropped 1 base and J dropped 6; count of bases not matched to a gene: 3. CDR3 nucleotide sequence: TGCGCCAGCAGCTTGCTAGCGGGAGTCCCCGGGGAGCTGTTTTTT. Translated, it gives CASSLLAGVPGELFF.

The genes are TRBV4-1 and TRBJ2-1; 8 bases match TRBD2. Germline CDR1 MGHRA, CDR2 YSYEKL. The J segment lost 4 bases and the V segment lost 0 bases, leaving 14 bases of the junction unmatched. This CDR3 has 19 residues. The CDR3 protein is CASSQESGATSGLYNEQFF. CDR3 DNA sequence: TGCGCCAGCAGCCAAGAATCGGGCGCCACTAGCGGCCTGTACAATGAGCAGTTCTTC.

The rearrangement uses TRBV5-6 and TRBJ2-3; 7 nucleotides match TRBD1. The CDR3 runs 15 residues. Looked up from germline, CDR1 is SGHDT and CDR2 is YYEEEE. The V gene end was trimmed by 0 bases and the J gene end by 4 bases; junction bases not matched to a gene: 5. The CDR3 DNA reads as TGTGCCAGCAGCTTGGGAGACAGGGATCCAGATACGCAGTATTTT. This codes for CASSLGDRDPDTQYF. Supplemented by reference TRBV5-6 and TRBJ2-3, the full variable domain reads DAGVTQSPTHLIKTRGQQVTLRCSPKSGHDTVSWYQQALGQGPQFIFQYYEEEERQRGNFPDRFSGHQFPNYSSELNVNALLLGDSALYLCASSLGDRDPDTQYFGPGTRLTVL.

V gene TRBV28 combines with J gene TRBJ2-7; D not certain. The germline gives CDR1 MDHEN, CDR2 SYDVKM. Trimming left V 3 bases short and J 0 bases short, with 9 bases between. The CDR3 is made up of 14 amino acids. The CDR3 is CASSFLDSSYEQYF. CDR3 nucleotides: TGTGCCAGCAGTTTTCTAGATAGCTCCTACGAGCAGTACTTC.

As regards this clone: The germline gene is not matched at one end of the junction; a read error may be the cause. The same CDR3 arises from other DNA sequences in this sample as well. The V and J genes are TRBV29-1 and TRBJ2-7; 8 nucleotides line up with TRBD1. The CDR3 contains 13 residues. Germline CDR1 and CDR2: SQVTM and ANQGSEA. In DNA form, the CDR3 reads TGCAGCGCTCGGGACAGGAACTCCTATGAGCAGTACTTC. Protein sequence: CSARDRNSYEQYF.

This clone has just a few counts. The chain joins TRBV29-1 to TRBJ2-4, with 7 bases identical to TRBD1. The germline CDR1 and CDR2 sequences are SQVTM and ANQGSEA. With 3 bases clipped from V and 6 bases from J, the junction kept 8 bases outside the gene matches. There are 14 residues in the CDR3. The CDR3 DNA follows: TGCAGCGTTGAGGATAAGGGGGCGAGAAACATTCAGTACTTC. This sequence encodes CSVEDKGARNIQYF. The full variable domain, with the rest looked up from reference TRBV29-1 and TRBJ2-4, is SAVISQKPSRDICQRGTSLTIQCQVDSQVTMMFWYRQQPGQSLTLIATANQGSEATYESGFVIDKFPISRPNLTFSTLTVSNMSPEDSSIYLCSVEDKGARNIQYFGAGTRLSVL.

The genes are TRBV6-5 and TRBJ2-7, with D maybe TRBD1 (6 bases). Trimming left V 6 bases short and J 1 base short, with 10 bases between. Looked up from germline, CDR1 is MNHEY and CDR2 is SVGAGI. This CDR3 spans 13 amino acids. The CDR3: CASRWQGSYEQYF. CDR3 nucleotides: TGTGCCAGCAGGTGGCAGGGGTCCTACGAGCAGTACTTC.

The chain uses TRBV6-5 and TRBJ1-1; possible D gene TRBD1, 5 bases. The CDR3 runs to 12 residues. Germline loops: CDR1 MNHEY, CDR2 SVGAGI. Trimming shortened V by 2 bases and J by 11 bases, and 12 bases separated the two germline ends. The CDR3 nucleotides are TGTGCCAGCAGTTACCCGGGGACGTCGGCTTTCTTT. Translating it yields CASSYPGTSAFF.

This sequence joins TRBV29-1 and TRBJ2-1, with 9 bases that match TRBD2. Germline V CDR1 and CDR2: SQVTM, ANQGSEA. This CDR3 comprises 14 residues. The junction had 5 bases not matched to a gene; V was cut back by 4 bases and J by 4 bases. This chain's CDR3 is CSVASTSGYNEQFF. For the CDR3, the DNA is TGCAGCGTTGCTTCGACTAGCGGTTACAATGAGCAGTTCTTC.

The J gene is TRBJ1-1, the V gene TRBV29-1; D is unresolved. Germline V gene lookup returns CDR1 SQVTM and CDR2 ANQGSEA. There are 12 residues in the CDR3. Trimming removed 3 bases from V and 5 bases from J, with 10 bases in between. The CDR3 DNA is TGCAGCGTTGATCCTCAAAAGACTGAAGCTTTCTTT. Translation: CSVDPQKTEAFF.

This clone came up a few times. The rearrangement links TRBV28 to TRBJ2-1; D may be TRBD2 (6 bases). V shed 5 bases and J shed 5 bases, with 19 bases lying between them. Germline lookup yields CDR1 MDHEN and CDR2 SYDVKM. The CDR3 has 16 amino acids. DNA of the CDR3: TGTGCCAGCAGTCCTCGTTGGCAGGGAGGCCACAATGAGCAGTTCTTC. Its translation: CASSPRWQGGHNEQFF.

V usage is TRBV14 and J usage is TRBJ2-1; 7 bases map to TRBD1. CDR1 and CDR2 (germline): SGHDN, FVKESK. Germline trimming cut 0 bases from V and 3 bases from J; bases unmatched to any gene: 8. This CDR3 has 17 amino acids. The CDR3 protein is CASSQDPPGQNYNEQFF. The CDR3 DNA reads as TGTGCCAGCAGCCAAGATCCCCCGGGACAGAACTACAATGAGCAGTTCTTC.

This chain connects TRBV29-1 to TRBJ2-3, with D perhaps TRBD1 or TRBD2 (5 bases each). Germline V gene lookup returns CDR1 SQVTM and CDR2 ANQGSEA. V lost 3 bases and J 0 bases, leaving 13 bases between the germline ends. CDR3 size: 15 residues. The chain's CDR3 is CSVEGVMTSTDTQYF. The DNA for the CDR3 is TGCAGCGTTGAGGGGGTTATGACTAGCACAGATACGCAGTATTTT.